These T cell receptor beta chains were read from a single sample in a study of human T cells and chemical hapten exposure. TCRdb ran MiXCR on the 5' RACE reads and lists one entry per CDR3 protein. The repertoire holds about 140,000 distinct CDR3 sequences, around 4% seen once, with over 1.1% in the top ten. These receptors all come from a female donor in good health. Both conserved end residues are part of each CDR3. The order of the fields is D gene, V gene, clone size, J gene, CDR3 protein, CDR3 DNA. The D gene is left open where the match is weak. Rows may omit the clone size; those that give it use once, few, many or a size class.

>.|TRBV27|many|TRBJ2-3
CASSPQTEQYTDTQYF
TGTGCCAGCAGTCCTCAGACCGAGCAATACACAGATACGCAGTATTTT
>.|TRBV5-1|many|TRBJ1-1
CATNEPTGGEAFF
TGCGCCACCAATGAACCGACCGGGGGTGAAGCTTTCTTT
>.|TRBV6-5|many|TRBJ2-1
CASSYTVYNEQFF
TGTGCCAGCAGTTATACAGTCTACAATGAGCAGTTCTTC
>.|TRBV6-6|many|TRBJ2-1
CASSNGDEQFF
TGTGCCAGCAGTAATGGGGATGAGCAGTTCTTC
>.|TRBV7-8|many|TRBJ1-1
CASSLTTGFSAEAFF
TGTGCCAGCAGCTTAACAACAGGGTTTAGCGCTGAAGCTTTCTTT
>TRBD2|TRBV5-1|many|TRBJ2-6
CASSPKRGGDSGANVLTF
TGCGCCAGCAGCCCCAAGCGGGGGGGTGACTCTGGGGCCAACGTCCTGACTTTC
>.|TRBV28|many|TRBJ2-6
CASKRGDSGANVLTF
TGTGCCAGCAAAAGGGGAGACTCTGGGGCCAACGTCCTGACTTTC
>.|TRBV28|many|TRBJ1-1
CASVDPGSSRLNTEAFF
TGTGCCAGCGTCGACCCAGGGTCGAGCCGATTGAACACTGAAGCTTTCTTT
>.|TRBV24-1|.|TRBJ1-5
CATSDGGGGNQPQHF
TGTGCCACCAGTGATGGGGGGGGGGGCAATCAGCCCCAGCATTTT
>.|TRBV20-1|many|TRBJ1-4
CSAREGRTTNEKLFF
TGCAGTGCTAGAGAAGGCAGGACAACTAATGAAAAACTGTTTTTT
>.|TRBV5-1|many|TRBJ1-1
CASSLVGGSAEAFF
TGCGCCAGCAGCTTGGTGGGGGGCAGTGCTGAAGCTTTCTTT
>TRBD2|TRBV7-2|many|TRBJ2-7
CASSSESGGRSEQYF
TGTGCCAGCAGCTCAGAATCGGGGGGAAGGTCCGAGCAGTACTTC
>TRBD1|TRBV12-3/TRBV12-4|many|TRBJ1-5
CASTGGQGNQPQHF
TGTGCCAGCACTGGGGGACAGGGAAATCAGCCCCAGCATTTT
>.|TRBV6-5|.|TRBJ1-1
CASSYWQGMNTEAFF
TGTGCCAGCAGTTACTGGCAGGGGATGAACACTGAAGCTTTCTTT
>.|TRBV12-3/TRBV12-4|many|TRBJ1-5
CASSCKEPASNQPQHF
TGTGCCAGCAGTTGTAAGGAGCCGGCGAGCAATCAGCCCCAGCATTTT
>TRBD1|TRBV5-6|many|TRBJ1-5
CASSPNPTGSSNQPQHF
TGTGCCAGCAGCCCAAACCCGACAGGGAGTAGCAATCAGCCCCAGCATTTT
>.|TRBV20-1|many|TRBJ2-3
CSARVLKTDTQYF
TGCAGTGCTAGAGTACTGAAAACAGATACGCAGTATTTT
>.|TRBV7-2|many|TRBJ1-2
CASSPTEGGYTF
TGTGCCAGCAGCCCGACAGAAGGAGGCTACACCTTC
>.|TRBV29-1|.|TRBJ2-3
CSYRPPQVVVGTDTQYF
TGCAGCTACCGGCCCCCCCAAGTGGTGGTCGGCACAGATACGCAGTATTTT
>TRBD2|TRBV12-3/TRBV12-4|many|TRBJ2-5
CASSRGSGETQYF
TGTGCCAGCTCGCGGGGGTCGGGGGAGACCCAGTACTTC
>.|TRBV28|.|TRBJ1-4
CASSPLGVRLDSNEKLFF
TGTGCCAGCAGCCCTCTAGGTGTCAGGCTCGATTCTAATGAAAAACTGTTTTTT
>.|TRBV3-1|many|TRBJ1-2
CASSQAAGGGQGYTF
TGTGCCAGCAGCCAGGCCGCGGGGGGGGGGCAAGGCTACACCTTC
>.|TRBV2|.|TRBJ1-1
CASNIQGNTEAFF
TGTGCCAGTAACATACAGGGGAACACTGAAGCTTTCTTT
>TRBD1|TRBV7-9|many|TRBJ1-1
CASSRSTGDTEAFF
TGTGCCAGCAGCCGTAGCACAGGGGACACTGAAGCTTTCTTT
>TRBD1|TRBV7-2|many|TRBJ1-1
CASSHGTGVQNTEAFF
TGTGCCAGCAGCCACGGGACAGGGGTACAGAACACTGAAGCTTTCTTT
>.|TRBV12-3/TRBV12-4|many|TRBJ2-1
CASSPGLSTGYEQFF
TGTGCCAGCAGTCCAGGACTTAGTACAGGGTATGAGCAGTTCTTC
>.|TRBV5-1|few|TRBJ2-1
CASRRISSYNEQFF
TGCGCCAGCAGAAGAATTAGCTCCTACAATGAGCAGTTCTTC
>TRBD1|TRBV9|many|TRBJ2-5
CASSVGIGTGAQETQYF
TGTGCCAGCAGCGTAGGAATCGGGACAGGGGCCCAAGAGACCCAGTACTTC
>TRBD1|TRBV9|few|TRBJ2-3
CASSEDTGGGTDTQYF
TGTGCCAGCAGCGAAGATACAGGGGGCGGCACAGATACGCAGTATTTT
>.|TRBV12-2|many|TRBJ2-7
CASRLRQWWEYF
TGTGCAAGTCGCTTAAGACAGTGGTGGGAGTACTTC
>TRBD2|TRBV13|many|TRBJ2-3
CASSSRLAPTTDTQYF
TGTGCCAGCAGCTCCCGACTAGCTCCCACCACAGATACGCAGTATTTT
>.|TRBV7-2|many|TRBJ1-5
CASSLLRSNQPQHF
TGTGCCAGCAGCTTACTTCGAAGCAATCAGCCCCAGCATTTT
>.|TRBV20-1|many|TRBJ1-2
CSARDPQQGNYGYTF
TGCAGTGCTAGAGACCCCCAACAGGGCAACTATGGCTACACCTTC
>TRBD2|TRBV11-2|few|TRBJ2-1
CASSPRLAGGFIRTYNEQFF
TGTGCCAGCAGCCCCCGACTAGCGGGGGGGTTTATCCGCACCTACAATGAGCAGTTCTTC
>.|TRBV20-1|many|TRBJ2-3
CSASDRRTDTQYF
TGCAGTGCTAGTGACCGTCGCACAGATACGCAGTATTTT
>.|TRBV2|many|TRBJ1-5
CASSESSRLQPQHF
TGTGCCAGCAGTGAATCGTCCCGCTTGCAGCCCCAGCATTTT
>.|TRBV10-3|many|TRBJ1-3
CAITERENSGNTIYF
TGTGCCATCACGGAAAGGGAGAACTCTGGAAACACCATATATTTT
>TRBD1|TRBV28|many|TRBJ1-5
CASSGTGGQSQPQHF
TGTGCCAGCAGTGGGACAGGGGGCCAGAGTCAGCCCCAGCATTTT
>.|TRBV12-3/TRBV12-4|many|TRBJ2-3
CASSLSPGPDTQYF
TGTGCCAGCAGTTTGTCCCCCGGCCCAGATACGCAGTATTTT
>.|TRBV9|many|TRBJ1-3
CASSARYSSGNTIYF
TGTGCCAGCAGCGCCCGATACTCCTCTGGAAACACCATATATTTT
>TRBD1|TRBV6-6|many|TRBJ2-3
CASSPSQGVPDTQYF
TGTGCCAGCAGCCCCAGCCAGGGGGTTCCCGATACGCAGTATTTT
>TRBD2|TRBV2|few|TRBJ2-3
CASSAPGLAGRLWYKETQYF
TGTGCCAGCAGCGCTCCGGGACTAGCGGGGCGCCTTTGGTATAAAGAGACGCAGTATTTT
>.|TRBV20-1|many|TRBJ1-6
CSVMRLNSPLHF
TGCAGCGTTATGAGACTAAATTCACCCCTCCACTTT
>.|TRBV29-1|.|TRBJ1-1
CSVSGQMNRNTEAFF
TGCAGCGTCTCCGGACAGATGAACAGGAACACTGAAGCTTTCTTT
>TRBD1|TRBV6-1|many|TRBJ1-6
CASSEPRTGKSSPLHF
TGTGCCAGCAGTGAACCCAGGACAGGGAAATCTTCACCCCTCCACTTT
>.|TRBV20-1|many|TRBJ1-4
CSARGNEKLFF
TGCAGTGCTCGGGGTAATGAAAAACTGTTTTTT
>.|TRBV9|many|TRBJ2-2
CASSVGAGMNTGELFF
TGTGCCAGCAGCGTAGGGGCAGGGATGAACACCGGGGAGCTGTTTTTT
>.|TRBV29-1|many|TRBJ1-1
CSVAPRNTEAFF
TGCAGCGTCGCTCCCAGGAACACTGAAGCTTTCTTT
>.|TRBV29-1|.|TRBJ1-2
CSVESGEDGYTF
TGCAGCGTTGAATCGGGGGAGGATGGCTACACCTTC
>.|TRBV5-5|.|TRBJ2-3
CASSLADGATQYF
TGTGCCAGCAGCTTGGCTGACGGGGCTACGCAGTATTTT
>TRBD1|TRBV7-6|many|TRBJ2-6
CASSLALRQGLRTGANVLTF
TGTGCCAGCAGCTTAGCTTTAAGACAGGGGCTGCGCACTGGGGCCAACGTCCTGACTTTC
>.|TRBV12-3/TRBV12-4|few|TRBJ2-1
CASNTRNNEQFF
TGTGCCAGCAACACTAGAAACAATGAGCAGTTCTTC
>.|TRBV7-3|many|TRBJ1-6
CASSLSPRGGLVNSPLHF
TGTGCCAGCAGCTTATCACCCCGGGGGGGGCTTGTTAATTCACCCCTCCACTTT
>.|TRBV25-1|.|TRBJ1-6
CASSRANNSPLHF
TGTGCCAGCAGTAGGGCGAATAATTCACCCCTCCACTTT